Each of the 11 T cell receptor beta chains below was sequenced from the same sample in a study of cytomegalovirus exposure and HLA in healthy donors. The primer mix had 60 Vbeta and 13 Jbeta primers. TCRdb's table, derived via immunoSEQ multiplex PCR, lists solely in-frame clones and lacks some. Among about 160,000 clones listed, 75% were seen once. The sample was PBMCs. The receptor source for this set is a woman aged 50 to 60 in good health and CMV-seropositive.

This sequence joins TRBV7-8 and TRBJ2-3; 10 positions match TRBD2. This CDR3 contains 15 residues. J gave up 4 bases and V 3 bases, and 4 bases lay outside the gene matches. Germline V CDR1 and CDR2: SGHVS, FQNEAQ. CDR3 amino acids: CASSFGLAESDTQYF. CDR3 nucleotides: TGTGCCAGCAGCTTCGGACTAGCGGAATCAGATACGCAGTATTTT.

The chain recombines TRBV2 with TRBJ1-5, with TRBD1 matching 7 bases. The CDR3 extends over 14 amino acids. Germline-derived CDR1 and CDR2 are SNHLY and FYNNEI. J lost 4 bases, V lost 5 bases, and 5 bases had no gene match. Written as DNA, the CDR3 is TGTGCCAGCAGTAGGACAGGCGGGAATCAGCCCCAGCATTTT. Its protein is CASSRTGGNQPQHF.

This rearrangement joins TRBV6-1 to TRBJ1-2; 7 positions agree with TRBD1. Germline V gives CDR1 MNHNS, CDR2 SASEGT. Losses at the gene ends were 4 bases for V and 4 bases for J; bases not matched to a gene: 6. This CDR3 has 14 residues. CDR3 protein: CASSAGGNLYGYTF. The CDR3, as DNA: TGTGCCAGCAGTGCAGGGGGGAACCTCTATGGCTACACCTTC.

The chain joins TRBV7-8 to TRBJ2-7; possible D gene TRBD1, 6 bases. The CDR3 sequence is 14 residues long. The V gene lost 6 bases and the J gene lost 3 bases, with 15 bases spanning the gap. In germline, CDR1 is SGHVS, CDR2 FQNEAQ. CDR3 region: CASRGTPSNYEQYF. CDR3 bases: TGTGCCAGCAGGGGGACACCATCCAACTACGAGCAGTACTTC.

V and J are TRBV6-5 and TRBJ1-6, with 8 bases lining up with TRBD1. The CDR3 is 15 amino acids. The junction had 8 bases not matched to a gene; V was cut back by 6 bases and J by 7 bases. From germline, CDR1 is MNHEY and CDR2 SVGAGI. The CDR3 DNA follows: TGTGCCAGCAGAGACAGGGGTGGGTACAATTCACCCCTCCACTTT. Translated: CASRDRGGYNSPLHF.

The chain recombines TRBV5-8 with TRBJ2-7, with TRBD2 matching over 8 bases. After removal of 0 bases from V and 0 bases from J, the junction contained 11 bases not matched to a gene. The CDR3 is made up of 18 amino acids. Looked up from germline, CDR1 is SGHTS and CDR2 is YDEGEE. The CDR3 reads CASSLDSRVAGNSYEQYF. CDR3 bases: TGTGCCAGCAGCTTGGACTCGAGGGTAGCGGGGAACTCCTACGAGCAGTACTTC.

Here the CDR3 DNA reads TGCGCCAGCAGCCTCGGACAGGGAGGCAATCAGCCCCAGCATTTT. Translated, it gives CASSLGQGGNQPQHF. The V and J genes are TRBV4-1 and TRBJ1-5; the match to TRBD1 covers 8 bases. J was trimmed by 2 bases and V by 4 bases; bases with no gene match: 4. Looked up from germline, CDR1 is MGHRA and CDR2 is YSYEKL. The CDR3 is 15 residues long.

CDR3 DNA sequence: TGTGCCAGCAGTGCACAGGGTGGGACTGAAGCTTTCTTT. Protein product: CASSAQGGTEAFF. The V and J genes are TRBV6-4 and TRBJ1-1; D is possibly TRBD1 (6 bases). Germline assignment: CDR1 MRHNA and CDR2 SNTAGT. There are 13 residues in the CDR3. V lost 4 bases and J lost 5, with 11 bases in between.

This clone has just a few counts. The chain has TRBV6-5 and TRBJ2-2, with a tentative D call TRBD2 (5 bases). V was clipped by 5 bases and J by 3 bases, with 13 bases between them. The germline V gene has CDR1 MNHEY and CDR2 SVGAGI. The CDR3 length is 15 residues. DNA for the CDR3: TGTGCCAGCAGTAAGCGAACGGGGTACACCGGGGAGCTGTTTTTT. This codes for CASSKRTGYTGELFF.

This chain joins TRBV30 and TRBJ2-3, with TRBD2 matching 12 bases. Unmatched junction bases numbered 9, after V lost 5 bases and J lost 6 bases. CDR1 GTSNPN and CDR2 SVGIG come from the germline V gene (reference sequence). This CDR3 has 15 residues. This chain's CDR3 is CAWGAGLAGSDTQYF. The CDR3 DNA is TGTGCCTGGGGAGCAGGACTAGCGGGGTCGGATACGCAGTATTTT.

This clone was recorded a few times. The chain couples TRBV7-2 to TRBJ1-2; D not resolved. V lost 5 bases, J lost 8 bases, and 12 bases lay in between. Germline-derived CDR1 and CDR2 are SGHTA and FQGNSA. This CDR3 spans 12 amino acids. The CDR3 DNA sequence: TGTGCCAGCAGCCCGAGAACTACAGGCTACACCTTC. It encodes CASSPRTTGYTF.